One and the same sample provided the 27 T cell receptor beta chains below, sequenced in a study of metastatic and nonmetastatic thyroid tumors. Ahead of thyroid surgery, no patient had received treatment of any kind. TCRdb recomputed clones from the PCR reads via MiXCR. The repertoire includes more than 25,000 clones, roughly 26% of them detected once, and around 6% sits in the top ten. Sequenced: blood. The receptor set was obtained from a female donor with papillary thyroid cancer or a benign thyroid nodule (not recorded which). Some clones in this sample may be carry-over from other donors' samples.

This clone is categorized as medium-sized. The V gene is TRBV6-1, the J gene TRBJ1-2; D might be TRBD1 (5 bases). Looked up from germline, CDR1 is MNHNS and CDR2 is SASEGT. The CDR3 is 12 amino acids. Trimming removed 6 bases from V and 8 bases from J, with 13 bases in between. CDR3 nucleotides: TGTGCCAGCAGAGGGGACCGCCGGGGCTACACCTTC. It encodes CASRGDRRGYTF.

This clone came up many times. This chain joins TRBV28 and TRBJ2-3; the D gene is possibly TRBD2 (5 bases). The CDR3 loop spans 14 amino acids. Trimming removed 10 bases at V and 1 base at J, with 15 bases between. Germline assignment: CDR1 MDHEN and CDR2 SYDVKM. In DNA form, the CDR3 reads TGTGCCATCGGGGAGAGTTTCGGCACAGATACGCAGTATTTT. This codes for CAIGESFGTDTQYF.

The chain employs TRBV15 and TRBJ2-1; 9 nucleotides match TRBD1. The germline gives CDR1 LNHNV, CDR2 YYDKDF (reference sequence). The CDR3 covers 18 residues. The junction had 13 bases not matched to a gene; V was cut back by 1 base and J by 6 bases. The CDR3 is CATSRALVTGTGSNEQFF. CDR3 coding DNA: TGTGCCACCAGCAGAGCCCTCGTCACCGGGACAGGGAGCAATGAGCAGTTCTTC.

This clone came up many times. The V gene is TRBV9, the J gene TRBJ1-1, with unresolved D. Trimming removed 0 bases at V and 3 bases at J, with 6 bases between. Germline assignment: CDR1 SGDLS and CDR2 YYNGEE. The CDR3 has 13 amino acids. For the CDR3, the DNA is TGTGCCAGCAGCGTAGACACGGACACTGAAGCTTTCTTT. Protein sequence: CASSVDTDTEAFF.

This clone was seen only a few times. Since the CDR3 does not end with the conserved phenylalanine or tryptophan, this likely comes from a read error. V usage is TRBV19 and J usage is TRBJ2-2; the match to TRBD2 covers 8 bases. V shed 3 bases and J 5 bases; nucleotides not matched to a gene: 8. CDR3 length: 16 residues. Germline V gene data show CDR1 as LNHDA and CDR2 as SQIVND (reference sequence). The CDR3 here is CASSIRAGGPTGELFL. In DNA, the CDR3 is TGTGCCAGTAGTATCAGGGCGGGAGGACCTACCGGGGAGCTGTTTCTT.

The chain has TRBV20-1 and TRBJ2-1, with D perhaps given as TRBD1 or TRBD2 (6 bases each). The CDR3 totals 12 residues. The V gene lost 7 bases and the J gene lost 9 bases, with 16 bases spanning the gap. CDR1 is DFQATT and CDR2 is SNEGSKA in the germline V gene (reference sequence). The CDR3 DNA follows: TGCAGTGTAAGGGGGGACTTTAGTGAGCAGTTCTTC. Translation gives CSVRGDFSEQFF.

The chain carries TRBV18 and TRBJ1-1; a weak D match, TRBD1 (6 bases). The germline V gene encodes CDR1 KGHSH and CDR2 LQKENI. V dropped 2 bases and J dropped 4 bases, with 14 bases sitting between them. CDR3 length: 15 residues. The CDR3 coding sequence is TGTGCCAGCTCACCAGGGACAAGGGGAATCACTGAAGCTTTCTTT. This translates into CASSPGTRGITEAFF. The whole variable domain, filled in from reference TRBV18 and TRBJ1-1, reads NAGVMQNPRHLVRRRGQEARLRCSPMKGHSHVYWYRQLPEEGLKFMVYLQKENIIDESGMPKERFSAEFPKEGPSILRIQQVVRGDSAAYFCASSPGTRGITEAFFGQGTRLTVV.

Many counts were recorded for this clone. This chain joins TRBV29-1 and TRBJ2-1, with 14 bases lining up with TRBD2. CDR3 length equals 16 residues. Germline V lookup: CDR1 SQVTM, CDR2 ANQGSEA. Germline trimming cut 4 bases from V and 7 bases from J; bases unmatched to any gene: 9. CDR3 DNA sequence: TGCAGCGTTGTGTGGACTAGCGGGAGGTGGCTTAATGAGCAGTTCTTC. Amino acid sequence: CSVVWTSGRWLNEQFF.

This clone was found many times. V usage is TRBV11-1 and J usage is TRBJ1-1; 7 nucleotides align to TRBD1. The CDR3 is 14 residues long. V was clipped by 5 bases and J by 9 bases; unmatched bases: 12. Germline V lookup: CDR1 SGHAT, CDR2 FQDESV (reference sequence). The DNA of the CDR3 is TGTGCCAGCAGCCTCGGGGTGAGGGGGCAACAAGCTTTCTTT. Protein sequence: CASSLGVRGQQAFF. The complete variable domain, with remaining parts taken from reference TRBV11-1 and TRBJ1-1, reads EAEVAQSPRYKITEKSQAVAFWCDPISGHATLYWYRQILGQGPELLVQFQDESVVDDSQLPKDRFSAERLKGVDSTLKIQPAELGDSAMYLCASSLGVRGQQAFFGQGTRLTVV.

This clone was observed many times. The CDR3 nucleotides read TGTGCCACCAGTGATCTCCGGGACAGGGGGCTCAATGAGCAGTTCTTC. This sequence encodes CATSDLRDRGLNEQFF. The chain recombines TRBV24-1 with TRBJ2-1, with TRBD1 matching 12 bases. Germline trimming cut 3 bases from V and 6 bases from J; bases unmatched to any gene: 5. The CDR3 loop spans 16 amino acids. Germline lookup yields CDR1 KGHDR and CDR2 SFDVKD.

In regard to this clone: This sequence may be a read error, since a much larger clone differs from it by one base. This sequence joins TRBV5-1 and TRBJ2-1; perhaps TRBD2 as D (5 bases). The CDR3 sequence is 13 residues long. Germline V gives CDR1 SGHRS, CDR2 YFSETQ. With 0 bases removed from V and 5 bases from J, the gap between germline ends came to 6 bases. CDR3 sequence: CASSLVTNNEQFF. The CDR3 nucleotides read TGCGCCAGCAGCTTGGTGACTAACAATGAGCAGTTCTTC.

The J gene is TRBJ2-5, the V gene TRBV30; TRBD2 agrees at 9 bases. V shed 8 bases and J 2 bases; nucleotides not matched to a gene: 12. Per the germline V gene, CDR1 is GTSNPN and CDR2 is SVGIG (reference sequence). The CDR3 has 15 residues. The CDR3 bases are TGTGCCACCCCCGCAGCAGCGGGAGGTCAAGAGACCCAGTACTTC. It yields the protein CATPAAAGGQETQYF.

This clone was observed many times. The chain carries TRBV10-3 and TRBJ2-2; weak D call: TRBD1 (5 bases). Germline V gene sequence: CDR1 ENHRY, CDR2 SYGVKD. The CDR3 has 19 amino acids. V was shortened by 0 bases and J by 1 base, with 18 bases between the two germline ends. The CDR3 region has the DNA TGTGCCATCAGTGAGTCAATTGCCCTGACAGTTCAGAACACCGGGGAGCTGTTTTTT. Translation gives CAISESIALTVQNTGELFF.

This clone appeared many times. The chain carries TRBV30 and TRBJ1-1, with D hard to call. V lost 1 base and J 3 bases, leaving 15 bases between the germline ends. Germline V gene lookup returns CDR1 GTSNPN and CDR2 SVGIG (reference sequence). CDR3 length equals 15 residues. CDR3 bases: TGTGCCTGGAGTGGATTGGACGGGATAGACACTGAAGCTTTCTTT. It specifies CAWSGLDGIDTEAFF.

On this clone itself: One end of the junction does not line up with germline, which may come from a read error. The CDR3 nucleotides read TGTGCCAGCAGTTTTACAGGGGACGGGTCCAACTTCCTGACTTTC. This gives the protein CASSFTGDGSNFLTF. This chain connects TRBV7-3 to TRBJ2-6; 7 nucleotides match TRBD1. This CDR3 spans 15 amino acids. The germline V gene has CDR1 SGHTA and CDR2 FQGTGA. The whole variable domain, remainder taken from reference TRBV7-3 and TRBJ2-6, is GAGVSQTPSNKVTEKGKYVELRCDPISGHTALYWYRQSLGQGPEFLIYFQGTGAADDSGLPNDRFFAVRPEGSVSTLKIQRTERGDSAVYLCASSFTGDGSNFLTFGAGSRLTVL.

This clone came up a few times. With a much larger clone just one base away, this may be a read error. DNA for the CDR3: TGCAGCGCGACGCTACGGTACAGTACGGAAAAACTGTTTTTT. This codes for CSATLRYSTEKLFF. The chain combines TRBV29-1 with TRBJ1-4; no firm D call. The length of the CDR3 is 14 residues. Germline-derived CDR1 and CDR2 are SQVTM and ANQGSEA. Trimming shortened V by 7 bases and J by 8 bases, and 20 bases separated the two germline ends.

The chain carries TRBV20-1 and TRBJ1-1; a possible D gene is TRBD1 (6 bases). The CDR3 runs 12 residues. Trimming left V 4 bases short and J 5 bases short, with 11 bases between. Per the germline V gene, CDR1 is DFQATT and CDR2 is SNEGSKA (reference sequence). CDR3 bases: TGCAGTGCTACCAGGGGAGAGACTGAAGCTTTCTTT. The encoded protein is CSATRGETEAFF.

As concerns this clone: A junction boundary mismatches the germline segment, possibly from a read error. The chain joins TRBV13 to TRBJ1-3; D gene ambiguous. The CDR3 is 13 residues long. CDR1 and CDR2 from the germline V gene are PRHDT and FYEKMQ (reference sequence). Here the CDR3 reads CASSLEGQSNVVF. CDR3 nucleotide sequence: TGTGCCAGCAGCTTAGAGGGCCAGTCAAATGTTGTTTTT.

For this clone: A much larger clone lies a single base off, so this may be a read error. The chain has TRBV12-3 or TRBV12-4 and TRBJ1-3; no clear D gene. CDR3 length: 16 amino acids. In nucleotides, the CDR3 is TGTGCCGGCAGACCAGAGGACGGGTACTCTGGAAGCACCATATATTTT. Amino acid sequence: CAGRPEDGYSGSTIYF.

By its share, this clone is medium-sized (0.01 to 0.1%). This rearrangement joins TRBV20-1 to TRBJ1-2; D is uncertain. CDR3 length: 14 amino acids. Looked up from germline, CDR1 is DFQATT and CDR2 is SNEGSKA (reference sequence). Trimming stripped 3 bases from V and 2 bases from J, with 13 bases between. CDR3 DNA sequence: TGCAGTGCTAGCCCAGGAGCTGAAAACTATGGCTACACCTTC. Its protein is CSASPGAENYGYTF.

This chain joins TRBV2 and TRBJ2-7, with 9 bases identical to TRBD1. The CDR3 is made up of 13 amino acids. The V gene's germline CDR1 is SNHLY and CDR2 FYNNEI. J was trimmed by 6 bases and V by 2 bases; bases with no gene match: 2. The CDR3 sequence is CASSERTGVEQYF. The CDR3 DNA reads as TGTGCCAGCAGTGAAAGGACAGGGGTCGAGCAGTACTTC.

The rearrangement links TRBV7-2 to TRBJ2-7; 10 positions match TRBD2. The CDR3 is 14 residues long. J was trimmed by 4 bases and V by 5 bases; bases with no gene match: 5. Germline V gene sequence: CDR1 SGHTA, CDR2 FQGNSA. CDR3 region: CASSLGLAEYEQYF. CDR3 bases: TGTGCCAGCAGCCTCGGACTAGCGGAATACGAGCAGTACTTC.

This clone is labeled medium-sized. The chain couples TRBV10-1 to TRBJ2-7; no reliable D call. Germline V gene lookup returns CDR1 WNHNN and CDR2 SYGVQD (reference sequence). V gave up 3 bases and J gave up 6 bases, with 12 bases separating them. CDR3 length: 13 residues. CDR3 protein: CASSDSEAREQYF. CDR3 DNA sequence: TGCGCCAGCAGTGACTCAGAGGCTCGCGAGCAGTACTTC.

V gene TRBV9 combines with J gene TRBJ2-2; D gene ambiguous. The CDR3 runs to 16 residues. CDR1 is SGDLS and CDR2 is YYNGEE in the germline V gene. Trimming removed 0 bases at V and 3 bases at J, with 12 bases between. CDR3 sequence reads: CASSVVSDRYTGELFF. CDR3 coding DNA: TGTGCCAGCAGCGTAGTATCCGATCGGTACACCGGGGAGCTGTTTTTT.

Judged by abundance, this clone is medium-sized. The chain couples TRBV28 to TRBJ2-7; TRBD1 matches at 7 bases. V gave up 7 bases and J gave up 7 bases; unmatched junction bases: 10. This CDR3 has 13 residues. Germline assignment: CDR1 MDHEN and CDR2 SYDVKM. The CDR3 nucleotides are TGTGCCAGCAATCGAGGGGGCTCTGGGGAGCAGTACTTC. Protein sequence: CASNRGGSGEQYF. Full variable domain (outside the CDR3, taken from reference TRBV28 and TRBJ2-7): DVKVTQSSRYLVKRTGEKVFLECVQDMDHENMFWYRQDPGLGLRLIYFSYDVKMKEKGDIPEGYSVSREKKERFSLILESASTNQTSMYLCASNRGGSGEQYFGPGTRLTVT.

In its sample, this clone was seen many times. The V and J genes are TRBV20-1 and TRBJ2-5; 7 positions agree with TRBD2. Looked up from germline, CDR1 is DFQATT and CDR2 is SNEGSKA (reference sequence). The junction had 0 bases not matched to a gene; V was cut back by 0 bases and J by 5 bases. This CDR3 contains 12 residues. The CDR3 coding sequence is TGCAGTGCTAGAGAGGGGGGGGAGACCCAGTACTTC. Residues: CSAREGGETQYF.

The gene calls are TRBV11-1 and TRBJ2-7, with D perhaps matching TRBD2 (6 bases). V gave up 5 bases and J gave up 0 bases, with 20 bases separating them. Germline V gene lookup returns CDR1 SGHAT and CDR2 FQDESV (reference sequence). The CDR3 runs 17 residues. This chain's CDR3 is CASSLLGGSGISYEQYF. The CDR3 DNA reads TGTGCCAGCAGCCTCTTAGGAGGGAGTGGGATCTCCTACGAGCAGTACTTC.